Listed below are T cell receptor beta chains from one sample, sequenced in a study of blood T cell repertoires in COVID-19. TCRdb's copy holds only in-frame clones and misses some; the assay was immunoSEQ multiplex PCR. The sample includes about 380,000 clones, 85% of them seen just once. The material sequenced was peripheral blood. The origin of the receptors is a woman aged 18-29 years with acute or convalescent COVID-19. CDR3s include the opening cysteine and the closing phenylalanine or tryptophan. A D gene is named only where the DNA matches it firmly. Not all rows give a size; the values are once, few, many and, for expanded clones, a class.

clone size,D gene,J gene,V gene,CDR3 protein,CDR3 DNA
-,-,TRBJ1-2,TRBV28,CASLADNYGYTF,TGTGCCAGCTTGGCGGATAACTATGGCTACACCTTC
few,-,TRBJ1-1,TRBV7-9,CASSSRGGTTEAFF,TGTGCCAGCAGCTCGCGGGGGGGGACCACTGAAGCTTTCTTT
-,-,TRBJ2-6,TRBV5-8,CASSSGTDSGANVLTF,TGTGCCAGCAGCTCTGGGACTGACTCTGGGGCCAACGTCCTGACTTTC
once,TRBD1,TRBJ2-7,TRBV5-1,CASTMTGGTYEQYF,TGCGCCAGCACCATGACAGGGGGCACCTACGAGCAGTACTTC
-,-,TRBJ1-5,TRBV27,CASSLRPRDQPQHF,TGTGCCAGCAGTTTGAGGCCGCGCGATCAGCCCCAGCATTTT
-,-,TRBJ1-2,TRBV19,CATSWTELYGYTF,TGTGCCACATCCTGGACAGAACTCTATGGCTACACCTTC
-,-,TRBJ1-5,TRBV19,CASSTGGEASNQPQHF,TGTGCCAGTAGTACGGGAGGGGAGGCGAGCAATCAGCCCCAGCATTTT
-,-,TRBJ2-7,TRBV5-1,CASSLGSGSYEQYF,TGCGCCAGCAGCTTGGGGTCAGGATCCTACGAGCAGTACTTC
-,TRBD1,TRBJ1-1,TRBV6-7,CASSCDRGELNTEAFF,TGTGCCAGCAGTTGTGACAGGGGGGAATTGAACACTGAAGCTTTCTTT
once,-,TRBJ1-2,TRBV21-1,CASSKVWQAPGYGYTF,TGTGCCAGCAGCAAAGTTTGGCAGGCCCCCGGCTATGGCTACACCTTC
once,-,TRBJ2-7,TRBV5-1,CASSFTSSYEQYF,TGCGCCAGCAGCTTTACTAGCTCCTACGAGCAGTACTTC
-,TRBD1,TRBJ2-3,TRBV9,CASSADRVPDTQYF,TGTGCCAGCAGCGCAGACAGGGTCCCAGATACGCAGTATTTT
-,-,TRBJ1-1,TRBV18,CASSPLNSKNTEAFF,TGTGCCAGCTCACCCCTGAATTCTAAGAACACTGAAGCTTTCTTT
-,TRBD2,TRBJ2-5,TRBV28,CASSSLAGGLMETQYF,TGTGCCAGCAGTTCATTAGCGGGAGGACTGATGGAGACCCAGTACTTC
-,TRBD1,TRBJ2-7,TRBV5-1,CASSLAGTGAGLAYEQYF,TGCGCCAGCAGCTTGGCCGGGACAGGGGCGGGACTAGCCTACGAGCAGTACTTC
-,TRBD1,TRBJ2-5,TRBV10-3,CAISESTGTGAETQYF,TGTGCCATCAGTGAGTCGACCGGGACAGGGGCTGAGACCCAGTACTTC
-,-,TRBJ2-7,TRBV25-1,CASSRQVEQYF,TGTGCCAGCAGTCGCCAGGTTGAGCAGTACTTC
many,-,TRBJ2-7,TRBV28,CASSSPRQGGSQGSEYF,TGTGCCAGCAGTAGCCCCCGACAGGGAGGTAGTCAGGGGTCTGAGTACTTC
-,TRBD2,TRBJ2-7,TRBV4-1,CASSLRLAGTDEQYF,TGCGCCAGCAGCCTCCGACTAGCGGGTACCGACGAGCAGTACTTC
-,-,TRBJ2-2,TRBV2,CATTDITGELFF,TGTGCCACCACAGATATCACCGGGGAGCTGTTTTTT
-,-,TRBJ2-1,TRBV6-5,CASSYEGSYNEQFF,TGTGCCAGCAGTTACGAGGGCTCCTACAATGAGCAGTTCTTC
-,-,TRBJ2-1,TRBV24-1,CATSDLGGEDEQFF,TGTGCCACCAGTGACCTAGGAGGGGAGGATGAGCAGTTCTTC
-,-,TRBJ1-1,TRBV7-9,CASSSPRGGLNTEAFF,TGTGCCAGCAGCTCCCCCCGGGGGGGGCTGAACACTGAAGCTTTCTTT
once,-,TRBJ1-6,TRBV27,CASSLDDSKINSPLHF,TGTGCCAGCAGTCTTGATGACAGCAAAATTAATTCACCCCTCCACTTT
-,-,TRBJ1-3,TRBV3-1/TRBV3-2,CASSQFHPSGVKNTIYF,TGTGCCAGCAGCCAGTTCCATCCCTCAGGGGTCAAAAACACCATATATTTT
-,-,TRBJ1-2,TRBV5-6,CASSPRGPTNYGYTF,TGTGCCAGCAGCCCCCGAGGCCCTACTAACTATGGCTACACCTTC
once,-,TRBJ1-3,TRBV29-1,CSVSIQNTIYF,TGCAGCGTGTCCATCCAAAACACCATATATTTT
-,TRBD1,TRBJ2-1,TRBV19,CASRPGGMDEQFF,TGTGCCAGTAGACCAGGGGGCATGGATGAGCAGTTCTTC